The TCR beta chain under discussion was sequenced for a study of cytomegalovirus exposure and HLA in healthy donors. The PCR made use of 60 Vbeta and 13 Jbeta primers. Repertoires were generated with immunoSEQ multiplex PCR, while TCRdb's copy carries only in-frame clones and drops some. Of about 160,000 clones detected, roughly 80% appear once; the ten largest clones hold around 1.3%. The study's findings and limits: Previously analyzed data showed that most TCR beta V segments were productive at a frequency of about 87% or about 30%. Later analysis showed most CMV-associated TCR beta chains appearing HLA-restricted. When presence/absence was analysed, sequencing depth was taken to be roughly uniform across donors. Generally TCR sequences proved uncommon, though certain public TCRs appeared in numerous donors.

In the case of this clone: Its specificity is not known.

The V end was cut by 0 bases, the J end by 5 bases, with 10 bases between. Per the germline V gene, CDR1 is SGHRS and CDR2 is YFSETQ. CDR3 length: 14 amino acids. The receptor was isolated from a woman between 45 and 60 years old in good health and CMV-seronegative. This chain links TRBV5-1 with TRBJ2-3; maybe TRBD2 (5 bases). The sequencing sample was made of PBMCs. CDR3 sequence (DNA): TGCGCCAGCAGCTTGGCCACCGAGGGAGATACGCAGTATTTT. Encoded protein: CASSLATEGDTQYF.